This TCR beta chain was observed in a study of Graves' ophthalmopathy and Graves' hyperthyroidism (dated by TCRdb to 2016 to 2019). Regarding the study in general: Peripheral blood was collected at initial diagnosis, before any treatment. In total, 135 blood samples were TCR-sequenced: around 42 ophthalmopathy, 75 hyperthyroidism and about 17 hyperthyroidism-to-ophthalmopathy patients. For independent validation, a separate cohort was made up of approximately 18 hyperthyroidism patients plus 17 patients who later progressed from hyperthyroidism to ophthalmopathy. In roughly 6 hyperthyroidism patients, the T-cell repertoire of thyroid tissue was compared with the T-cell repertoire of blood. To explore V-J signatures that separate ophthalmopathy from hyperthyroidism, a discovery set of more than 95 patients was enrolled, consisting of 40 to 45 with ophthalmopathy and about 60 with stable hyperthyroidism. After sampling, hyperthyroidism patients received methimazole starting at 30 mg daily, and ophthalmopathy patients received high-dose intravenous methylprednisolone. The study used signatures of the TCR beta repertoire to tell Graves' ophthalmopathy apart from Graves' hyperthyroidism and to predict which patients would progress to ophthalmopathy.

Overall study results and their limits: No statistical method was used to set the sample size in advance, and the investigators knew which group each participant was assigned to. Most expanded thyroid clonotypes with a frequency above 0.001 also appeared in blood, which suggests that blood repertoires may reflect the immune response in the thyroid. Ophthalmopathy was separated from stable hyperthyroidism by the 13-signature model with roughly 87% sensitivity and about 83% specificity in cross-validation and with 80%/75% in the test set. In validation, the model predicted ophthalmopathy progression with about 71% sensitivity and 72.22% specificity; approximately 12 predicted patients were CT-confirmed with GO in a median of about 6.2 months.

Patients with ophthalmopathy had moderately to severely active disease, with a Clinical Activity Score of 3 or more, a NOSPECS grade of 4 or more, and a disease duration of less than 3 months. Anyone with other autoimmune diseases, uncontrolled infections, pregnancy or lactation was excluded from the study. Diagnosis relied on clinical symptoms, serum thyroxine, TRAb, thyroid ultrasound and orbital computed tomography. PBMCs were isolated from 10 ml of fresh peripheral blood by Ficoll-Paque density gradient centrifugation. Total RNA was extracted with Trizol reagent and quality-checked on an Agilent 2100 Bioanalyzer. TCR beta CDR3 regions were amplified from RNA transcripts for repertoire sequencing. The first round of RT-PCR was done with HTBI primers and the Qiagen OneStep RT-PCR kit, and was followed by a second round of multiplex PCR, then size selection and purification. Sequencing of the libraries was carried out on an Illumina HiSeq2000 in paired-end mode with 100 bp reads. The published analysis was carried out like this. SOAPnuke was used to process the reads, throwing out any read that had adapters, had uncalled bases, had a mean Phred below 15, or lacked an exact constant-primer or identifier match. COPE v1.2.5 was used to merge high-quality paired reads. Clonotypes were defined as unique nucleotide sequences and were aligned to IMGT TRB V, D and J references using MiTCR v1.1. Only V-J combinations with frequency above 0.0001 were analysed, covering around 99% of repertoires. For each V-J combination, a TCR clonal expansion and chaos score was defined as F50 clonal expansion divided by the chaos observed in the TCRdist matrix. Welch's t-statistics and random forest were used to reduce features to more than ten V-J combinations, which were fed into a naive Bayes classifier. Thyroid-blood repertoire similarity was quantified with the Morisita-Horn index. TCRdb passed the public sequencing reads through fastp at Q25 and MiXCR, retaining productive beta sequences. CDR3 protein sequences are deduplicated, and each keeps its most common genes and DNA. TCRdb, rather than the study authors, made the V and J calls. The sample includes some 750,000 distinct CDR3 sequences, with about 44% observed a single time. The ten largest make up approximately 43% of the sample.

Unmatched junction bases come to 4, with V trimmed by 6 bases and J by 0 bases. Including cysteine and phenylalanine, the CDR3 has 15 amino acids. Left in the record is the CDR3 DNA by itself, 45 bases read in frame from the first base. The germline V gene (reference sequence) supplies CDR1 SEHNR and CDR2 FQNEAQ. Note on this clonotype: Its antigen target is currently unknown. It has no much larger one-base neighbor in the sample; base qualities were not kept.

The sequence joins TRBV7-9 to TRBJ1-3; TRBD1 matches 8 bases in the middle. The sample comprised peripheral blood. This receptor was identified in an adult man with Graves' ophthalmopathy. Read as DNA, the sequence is TGTGCCAGCAGAAACGACAGGGGCTCTGGAAACACCATATATTTT. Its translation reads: CASRNDRGSGNTIYF.